A selection of T cell receptor beta chains follows, all from one sample in a study of blood T cell repertoires in COVID-19. Some clones are missing from TCRdb's copy, which holds only in-frame ones; the method was immunoSEQ multiplex PCR. The data show approximately 230,000 clones, 80% to 85% seen once. Material for sequencing was peripheral blood. These receptors were taken from a man aged 25-40 years with active or convalescent COVID-19. Both conserved end residues are part of each CDR3. A D gene is named only where the DNA matches it firmly. The size of a clone is reported for some rows only, either as once, few or many, or as a class for expanded clones.

15	NA	NA	TRBV5-1	TRBJ1-2	TGCGCCAGCAGCTTTTCAGGGATTACTAACTATGGCTACACCTTC	CASSFSGITNYGYTF
12	NA	NA	TRBV25-1	TRBJ2-3	TGTGCCAGCAGTGAATGGGAGGTTATATGGTATTTT	CASSEWEVIWYF
15	TRBD1	NA	TRBV2	TRBJ1-4	TGTGCCAGCAGCCCGCGGACAGGGACCGACGAAAAACTGTTTTTT	CASSPRTGTDEKLFF
16	TRBD2	once	TRBV6-5	TRBJ2-7	TGTGCCAGCAGTTACCGTTGGACTAGCGGGTTTGGGGAGCAGTACTTC	CASSYRWTSGFGEQYF
12	NA	NA	TRBV5-1	TRBJ2-7	TGCGCCAGCAGCTTGACAGACTACGAGCAGTACTTC	CASSLTDYEQYF
14	TRBD1	NA	TRBV5-1	TRBJ2-3	TGCGCCAGCACCGAGGACAGGAGCACAGATACGCAGTATTTT	CASTEDRSTDTQYF
16	TRBD1	NA	TRBV28	TRBJ1-2	TGTGCCAGCAGCTTCGCGGGACAGGGGGATAACTATGGCTACACCTTC	CASSFAGQGDNYGYTF
14	NA	once	TRBV11-2	TRBJ2-3	TGTGCCAGCAGCCCCTGGACAGCCACAGATACGCAGTATTTT	CASSPWTATDTQYF
13	NA	NA	TRBV4-1	TRBJ2-7	TGCGCCAGCAGCCCCACAGCCCTCTACGAGCAGTACTTC	CASSPTALYEQYF
15	TRBD1	NA	TRBV28	TRBJ1-2	TGTGCCAGCAGTTTATCGGGACAGGGGAACTATGGCTACACCTTC	CASSLSGQGNYGYTF
16	TRBD2	many	TRBV4-1	TRBJ2-1	TGCGCCAGCAGCCAGAAAAGCACTAGCGTTAACAATGAGCAGTTCTTC	CASSQKSTSVNNEQFF
18	NA	NA	TRBV18	TRBJ1-3	TGTGCCAGCTCACCCACGAGAATACAACAGGGACCGGGAAACACCATATATTTT	CASSPTRIQQGPGNTIYF
16	NA	NA	TRBV3-1/TRBV3-2	TRBJ2-7	TGTGCCAGCAGCCAGGGCCCCCTAGCGTTTTCCTACGAGCAGTACTTC	CASSQGPLAFSYEQYF
15	NA	NA	TRBV21-1	TRBJ2-7	TGTGCCAGCACCCCGCCCAGCGGGGGGGAGCACGAGCAGTACTTC	CASTPPSGGEHEQYF